This TCR beta chain was sequenced for a study of cytomegalovirus exposure and HLA in healthy donors. At the level of the study: From donors who were HLA-typed, an early data release held 70 million to 90 million unique TCRs. Study findings and constraints: Previous analysis showed most TCR beta V segments were productive about 87% or about 30% of the time. TCR sequences were mostly rare, though some public TCRs occurred in many donors.

Amplification used 60 Vbeta primers and 13 Jbeta primers. Using immunoSEQ multiplex PCR, the repertoire was profiled, and TCRdb retains in-frame clones only, with some absent. Of about 130,000 clones in the sample, around 80% were seen once. Worth noting for this clone: Its cognate antigen is unknown.

V shed 6 bases and J 7 bases; nucleotides not matched to a gene: 11. The CDR3 length is 15 residues. CDR1 and CDR2 (germline): LNHNV, YYDKDF (reference sequence). The chain links TRBV15 to TRBJ2-2; 7 bases match TRBD2. This sequence was found in a woman between 35 and 50 years old in good health and CMV-seronegative. The source material was PBMCs. The CDR3 nucleotides are TGTGCCACCAGTGCGGGCGGGAGAGAGCACGGGGAGCTGTTTTTT. It yields the protein CATSAGGREHGELFF.